One and the same sample provided the 2 T cell receptor beta chains below, sequenced in a study of blood T cell repertoires in COVID-19. Generated by immunoSEQ multiplex PCR, the TCRdb table keeps only in-frame clones and is missing some. Found here are roughly 180,000 clones, around 90% of them singletons; the top ten hold approximately 2.4%. Sample: PBMCs or T cells enriched from blood (not recorded which). The receptor set was obtained from a woman aged 25 to 45 who had recovered from COVID-19.

The rearrangement links TRBV15 to TRBJ1-2; TRBD1 might be the D (6 bases). Trimming took 3 bases from V and 8 from J, leaving 13 bases between them. CDR1 is LNHNV, CDR2 YYDKDF, per germline (reference sequence). The CDR3 length is 13 residues. DNA for the CDR3: TGTGCCACCAGCAGGTACAGGGTCGACGGCTACACCTTC. Translating gives CATSRYRVDGYTF. Looking up the rest from reference TRBV15 and TRBJ1-2 gives the full variable domain: DAMVIQNPRYQVTQFGKPVTLSCSQTLNHNVMYWYQQKSSQAPKLLFHYYDKDFNNEADTPDNFQSRRPNTSFCFLDIRSPGLGDTAMYLCATSRYRVDGYTFGSGTRLTVV.

The V and J genes are TRBV5-6 and TRBJ1-2; D is possibly TRBD1 (5 bases). This CDR3 region has 17 residues. Germline CDR1 SGHDT, CDR2 YYEEEE. Trimming removed 1 base at V and 1 base at J, with 17 bases between. This CDR3 reads CASSLRGRALINYGYTF. In DNA, the CDR3 is TGTGCCAGCAGCTTGAGGGGCAGGGCCCTGATTAACTATGGCTACACCTTC.